The entry that follows covers one T cell receptor beta chain sequence. Per the original data handling: Reference gene primers were amplified, and this amplification served to estimate nucleated cell counts. Data came from immunoSEQ multiplex PCR; TCRdb stores just in-frame clones and leaves some out. V, J and clone size derive from that table, while D and trimming were established from the DNA sequence. Of over 100,000 clones in the sample, approximately 87% were seen once. The germline V gene has CDR1 MNHEY and CDR2 SVGAGI. This CDR3 spans 15 amino acids. The V gene lost 6 bases and the J gene lost 0 bases, with 9 bases spanning the gap. The data originate from a study of blood T cell repertoires in COVID-19. Background on the study: Samples of COVID-19 (acute and convalescent) were obtained from the United States, Italy and Spain. From T cells, B-cell-depleted T cells, or PBMCs came the material, which was cDNA or gDNA.

This TCR was sampled from a woman between 45 and 60 years old with acute or convalescent COVID-19. Sample: peripheral blood. This chain links TRBV6-5 with TRBJ2-6; D is uncertain. The CDR3 DNA is TGTGCCAGCAGCCTTCAGGCCTCTGGGGCCAACGTCCTGACTTTC. Translating gives CASSLQASGANVLTF.